This is a list of T cell receptor beta chains from one sample in a study of blood T cell repertoires in COVID-19. Assay used: immunoSEQ multiplex PCR; TCRdb lists only in-frame clones, some missing. This sample carries roughly 150,000 clones, 65% to 85% of them seen once, and the ten largest clones take about 10%. The source material was peripheral blood. These TCRs come from a woman older than 75 with active or convalescent COVID-19. The conserved cysteine and the conserved F or W are not part of the CDR3 here. A D gene is named only where the DNA matches it firmly.

D gene: TRBD1; V gene: TRBV2; CDR3 protein: ASSVSDRVTGELF
D gene: TRBD1; V gene: TRBV5-4; CDR3 protein: ASSSQGAGYYGYT
D gene: -; V gene: TRBV7-2; CDR3 protein: ASSLDRLASSYEQY
D gene: TRBD2; V gene: TRBV11-2; CDR3 protein: ASSPLAGKSYNEQF
D gene: TRBD2; V gene: TRBV30; CDR3 protein: AWSYLAGSGTQY
D gene: TRBD1; V gene: TRBV19; CDR3 protein: ASTLGQPNSPLH
D gene: -; V gene: TRBV6-1; CDR3 protein: ASSESGGYTEAF
D gene: -; V gene: TRBV5-1; CDR3 protein: ASSSTADGGYT
D gene: TRBD1; V gene: TRBV6-2/TRBV6-3; CDR3 protein: ASSYSGTAGQPQH
D gene: -; V gene: TRBV6-5; CDR3 protein: ASSSRVRTEAF
D gene: -; V gene: TRBV18; CDR3 protein: ASSPLADFYGYT
D gene: -; V gene: TRBV19; CDR3 protein: ASSRGSSYNSPLH
D gene: -; V gene: TRBV9; CDR3 protein: ASSANLVTSTDTQY
D gene: -; V gene: TRBV4-1; CDR3 protein: ASSQEQVSGNQPQH
D gene: TRBD1; V gene: TRBV19; CDR3 protein: ASSIDHRGNEQF
D gene: TRBD1; V gene: TRBV19; CDR3 protein: ASSLQGQTHSYEQY
D gene: TRBD1; V gene: TRBV6-5; CDR3 protein: ASRRQGEAF
D gene: TRBD1; V gene: TRBV7-3; CDR3 protein: ASSQEGRGSTNEKLF
D gene: -; V gene: TRBV6-5; CDR3 protein: ASSYAGDQPQH
D gene: TRBD1; V gene: TRBV3-1/TRBV3-2; CDR3 protein: ASSQEDRAYSPLH
D gene: TRBD1; V gene: TRBV5-6; CDR3 protein: ASSWGQGKGSPLH
D gene: -; V gene: TRBV11-2; CDR3 protein: ASSRRGPETQY
D gene: TRBD1; V gene: TRBV6-5; CDR3 protein: ASSQQGGGEKLF
D gene: TRBD1; V gene: TRBV9; CDR3 protein: ASSLTGGEGQPQH